One sample yielded the 24 T cell receptor beta chains listed below, sequenced in a study of blood T cell repertoires in COVID-19. TCRdb keeps only in-frame clones here, not all; method: immunoSEQ multiplex PCR. The table lists 250,000 or so clones, 80% to 90% of them singletons. Specimen: PBMCs or T cells enriched from blood (not recorded which). The receptors were gathered from a woman in her 50s who had been exposed to COVID-19.

The V call is TRBV24-1, the J call TRBJ2-7, with no clear D. The CDR3 runs 14 residues. CDR1 KGHDR and CDR2 SFDVKD come from the germline V gene. Trimming shortened V by 4 bases and J by 3 bases, and 12 bases separated the two germline ends. As DNA, the CDR3 is TGTGCCACCAGTGACCCCAGTAATATCTACGAGCAGTACTTC. As protein: CATSDPSNIYEQYF.

There are a few counts of this clone. This chain joins TRBV7-9 and TRBJ1-4, with no clear D. V lost 3 bases and J lost 0, with 14 bases in between. In germline, CDR1 is SEHNR, CDR2 FQNEAQ (reference sequence). This CDR3 has 17 residues. In DNA, the CDR3 is TGTGCCAGCAGCTTTTTTGATCACGGTGCAACTAATGAAAAACTGTTTTTT. This codes for CASSFFDHGATNEKLFF.

The V and J genes are TRBV7-9 and TRBJ2-7, with 10 nucleotides matching TRBD1. Germline V gene lookup returns CDR1 SEHNR and CDR2 FQNEAQ (reference sequence). Trimming took 4 bases from V and 7 from J; bases not matched to a gene: 16. This CDR3 has 17 amino acids. CDR3 nucleotide sequence: TGTGCCAGCAGCTACAATTCCTTAGGGACAGGGGCGGAAGAGCAGTACTTC. Protein sequence: CASSYNSLGTGAEEQYF.

The gene calls are TRBV11-1 and TRBJ1-1, with TRBD1 identical over 10 bases. CDR3 length equals 15 residues. CDR1 SGHAT and CDR2 FQDESV come from the germline V gene (reference sequence). V lost 5 bases and J lost 2; bases outside the gene matches: 5. The CDR3 sequence: CASSPGTGANTEAFF. The CDR3 DNA sequence: TGTGCCAGCAGCCCCGGGACAGGGGCAAACACTGAAGCTTTCTTT.

J is TRBJ1-2 and V is TRBV6-5; the D gene is possibly TRBD1 (5 bases). From germline, CDR1 is MNHEY and CDR2 SVGAGI. Trimming removed 6 bases at V and 8 bases at J, with 13 bases between. The CDR3 covers 12 residues. The CDR3 protein is CASRDGGGGYTF. The CDR3, as DNA: TGTGCCAGCAGAGACGGGGGAGGGGGCTACACCTTC.

V usage is TRBV5-1 and J usage is TRBJ1-2; maybe TRBD1 (5 bases). V was clipped by 4 bases and J by 8 bases, with 15 bases between them. This CDR3 comprises 13 residues. Germline V CDR1 and CDR2: SGHRS, YFSETQ. The DNA for the CDR3 is TGCGCCAGCAGCCCGCGGGGAGAGGGGGGCTACACCTTC. Its translation: CASSPRGEGGYTF.

V gene TRBV4-3 combines with J gene TRBJ1-1; D is unclear. Between the trimmed V and J ends, which lost 1 base and 1 base, there was a span of 13 bases. The CDR3 totals 16 residues. The germline gives CDR1 LGHNA, CDR2 YSLEER. The CDR3 nucleotides read TGCGCCAGCAGCCAAGCAACGGGGAGTCAGAACACTGAAGCTTTCTTT. This sequence encodes CASSQATGSQNTEAFF.

The V gene is TRBV19, the J gene TRBJ1-1; D is unresolved. This CDR3 region has 11 residues. V was shortened by 1 base and J by 6 bases, with 3 bases between the two germline ends. Germline V CDR1 and CDR2: LNHDA, SQIVND (reference sequence). CDR3 sequence reads: CASSIGPEAFF. The CDR3 nucleotides are TGTGCCAGTAGTATAGGGCCTGAAGCTTTCTTT. The full variable domain, rest sourced from reference TRBV19 and TRBJ1-1, is DGGITQSPKYLFRKEGQNVTLSCEQNLNHDAMYWYRQDPGQGLRLIYYSQIVNDFQKGDIAEGYSVSREKKESFPLTVTSAQKNPTAFYLCASSIGPEAFFGQGTRLTVV.

The chain combines TRBV6-4 with TRBJ2-2; D call uncertain. With 6 bases removed from V and 6 bases from J, the gap between germline ends came to 5 bases. Germline lookup yields CDR1 MRHNA and CDR2 SNTAGT. CDR3 length: 11 amino acids. Here the CDR3 DNA reads TGTGCCAGCAGAGAGGCCGGGGAGCTGTTTTTT. It encodes CASREAGELFF.

This chain joins TRBV25-1 and TRBJ1-3, with unresolved D. V was shortened by 4 bases and J by 0 bases, with 7 bases between the two germline ends. Germline assignment: CDR1 MGHDK and CDR2 SYGVNS. This CDR3 region has 14 residues. The CDR3: CASSGGFSGNTIYF. CDR3 sequence (DNA): TGTGCCAGCAGTGGTGGCTTCTCTGGAAACACCATATATTTT.

This rearrangement joins TRBV10-1 to TRBJ2-3, with D possibly matching TRBD1 (6 bases). The germline CDR1 and CDR2 sequences are WNHNN and SYGVQD (reference sequence). The CDR3 has 17 residues. Trimming left V 0 bases short and J 0 bases short, with 13 bases between. The CDR3 protein is CASSESDPGASTDTQYF. The CDR3 DNA follows: TGCGCCAGCAGTGAGTCAGACCCAGGGGCGAGCACAGATACGCAGTATTTT.

In its sample, this clone was seen once. The V call is TRBV6-5, the J call TRBJ1-1, with unresolved D. Trimming removed 2 bases from V and 8 bases from J, with 12 bases in between. This CDR3 comprises 13 residues. Germline V gene data show CDR1 as MNHEY and CDR2 as SVGAGI. The CDR3 spells CASSYNLVGEAFF. The CDR3 bases are TGTGCCAGCAGTTACAATCTCGTCGGGGAAGCTTTCTTT.

The chain joins TRBV27 to TRBJ1-1; no firm D call. The germline V and J ends were trimmed by 3 bases and 11 bases, with 16 bases remaining between them. This CDR3 has 13 residues. CDR1 and CDR2 (germline): MNHEY, SMNVEV (reference sequence). CDR3 nucleotides: TGTGCCAGCAGTTTGGGGAAAGACTGGGAGGCTTTCTTT. It is translated as CASSLGKDWEAFF.

This clone was detected once. The chain joins TRBV29-1 to TRBJ2-2, with D possibly TRBD1 on 5 matching bases. The V gene lost 4 bases and the J gene lost 1 base, with 19 bases spanning the gap. This CDR3 comprises 17 residues. Germline V gene sequence: CDR1 SQVTM, CDR2 ANQGSEA. The CDR3 sequence: CSVGPAPTELNTGELFF. The DNA of the CDR3 is TGCAGCGTTGGACCTGCCCCGACAGAACTGAACACCGGGGAGCTGTTTTTT.

This chain joins TRBV7-2 and TRBJ2-2; D may be TRBD2 (5 bases). Germline V gene lookup returns CDR1 SGHTA and CDR2 FQGNSA. Trimming cost V 5 bases and J 7 bases, with 17 bases left between them. The CDR3 has 15 residues. The CDR3 DNA reads as TGTGCCAGCAGCACGGACTTCTCTCCTATCGGGGAGCTGTTTTTT. Encoded protein: CASSTDFSPIGELFF.

V is TRBV10-3 and J is TRBJ1-1; TRBD1 matches at 8 bases. The CDR3 sequence is 14 residues long. Losses at the gene ends were 6 bases for V and 4 bases for J; bases not matched to a gene: 7. Per the germline V gene, CDR1 is ENHRY and CDR2 is SYGVKD. Here the CDR3 DNA reads TGTGCCATCAGGTACGACAGGGGTGGCACTGAAGCTTTCTTT. Its translation: CAIRYDRGGTEAFF.

The CDR3 sequence is CASSLVRGRGHTNEKLFF. The CDR3 DNA is TGTGCCAGCAGCTTAGTTCGGGGCAGGGGACACACTAATGAAAAACTGTTTTTT. This chain joins TRBV7-9 and TRBJ1-4; a weak D match, TRBD1 (6 bases). This CDR3 is 18 amino acids long. Germline V gene lookup returns CDR1 SEHNR and CDR2 FQNEAQ (reference sequence). V was clipped by 1 base and J by 2 bases, with 17 bases between them.

V is TRBV19 and J is TRBJ1-2; D not resolved. This CDR3 region has 14 residues. Trimming left V 4 bases short and J 0 bases short, with 9 bases between. Germline V lookup: CDR1 LNHDA, CDR2 SQIVND (reference sequence). The DNA for the CDR3 is TGTGCCAGTAGTAACAACAGACCTAACTATGGCTACACCTTC. Translated: CASSNNRPNYGYTF.

In its sample, this clone was seen a few times. This chain uses TRBV2 with TRBJ1-6; 7 nucleotides agree with TRBD1. The CDR3 loop spans 15 amino acids. Trimming cost V 5 bases and J 6 bases; bases outside gene matches: 7. Germline lookup yields CDR1 SNHLY and CDR2 FYNNEI. The CDR3 sequence is CASSQTRDSNSPLHF. In DNA, the CDR3 is TGTGCCAGCAGTCAAACCCGGGACAGTAATTCACCCCTCCACTTT.

The chain has TRBV24-1 and TRBJ1-5, with 10 bases matching TRBD1. This CDR3 region has 16 residues. Germline lookup yields CDR1 KGHDR and CDR2 SFDVKD. After removal of 4 bases from V and 4 bases from J, the junction contained 6 bases not matched to a gene. CDR3 DNA sequence: TGTGCCACCAGTGACCCCGGACAGGGGGGGAATCAGCCCCAGCATTTT. The encoded protein is CATSDPGQGGNQPQHF.

In its sample, this clone was seen once. The chain has TRBV27 and TRBJ2-5, with D perhaps matching TRBD1 (7 bases). Germline values: CDR1 MNHEY, CDR2 SMNVEV (reference sequence). This CDR3 region has 14 residues. Deletions cut 1 base from V and 5 bases from J, with 11 bases between. CDR3 in amino acids: CASSLFAGGETQYF. In nucleotides, the CDR3 is TGTGCCAGCAGTTTATTCGCAGGGGGGGAGACCCAGTACTTC.

CDR3 in DNA: TGTGCCAGCAGTGACGACAGGACTGCTCGCTACACCTTC. Its translation is CASSDDRTARYTF. The chain combines TRBV12-3 or TRBV12-4 with TRBJ1-2, with a possible D match to TRBD1 (6 bases). The V and J ends lost 5 bases and 9 bases respectively, with 16 bases between them. CDR3 size: 13 residues.

This clone was observed a single time. The gene calls are TRBV4-3 and TRBJ1-5, with D possibly being TRBD1 (5 bases). V was clipped by 0 bases and J by 0 bases, with 9 bases between them. Germline CDR1 and CDR2: LGHNA and YSLEER. The CDR3 spans 16 residues. The DNA for the CDR3 is TGCGCCAGCAGCCAAGATCGACAGTATAGCAATCAGCCCCAGCATTTT. Its protein product is CASSQDRQYSNQPQHF.

V gene TRBV25-1 combines with J gene TRBJ1-1; 9 bases fit TRBD1. CDR1 is MGHDK, CDR2 SYGVNS, per germline. This CDR3 is built from 15 residues. V gave up 5 bases and J gave up 5 bases; unmatched junction bases: 9. The CDR3: CASSPNGQGRTEAFF. The CDR3, as DNA: TGTGCCAGCAGTCCTAACGGACAGGGGAGAACTGAAGCTTTCTTT.